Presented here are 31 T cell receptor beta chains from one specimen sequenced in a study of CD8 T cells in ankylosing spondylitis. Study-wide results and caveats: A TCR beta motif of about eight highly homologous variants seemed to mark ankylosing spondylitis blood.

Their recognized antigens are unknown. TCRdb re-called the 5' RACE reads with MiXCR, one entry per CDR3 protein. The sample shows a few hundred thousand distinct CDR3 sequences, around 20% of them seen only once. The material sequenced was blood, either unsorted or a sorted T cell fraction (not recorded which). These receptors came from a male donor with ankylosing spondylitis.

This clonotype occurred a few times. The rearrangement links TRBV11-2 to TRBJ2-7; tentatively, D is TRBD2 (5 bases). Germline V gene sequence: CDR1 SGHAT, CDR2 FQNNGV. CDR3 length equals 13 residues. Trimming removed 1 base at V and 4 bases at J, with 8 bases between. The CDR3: CASSLVEGYEQYF. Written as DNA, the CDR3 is TGTGCCAGCAGCTTAGTTGAGGGTTACGAGCAGTACTTC.

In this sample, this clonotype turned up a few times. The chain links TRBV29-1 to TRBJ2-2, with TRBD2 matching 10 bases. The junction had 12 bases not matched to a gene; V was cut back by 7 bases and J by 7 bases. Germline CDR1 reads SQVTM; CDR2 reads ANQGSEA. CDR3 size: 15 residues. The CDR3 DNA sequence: TGCAGCGCCGCTCCCTCGGGACTAGCGAGCGGGGAGCTGTTTTTT. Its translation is CSAAPSGLASGELFF.

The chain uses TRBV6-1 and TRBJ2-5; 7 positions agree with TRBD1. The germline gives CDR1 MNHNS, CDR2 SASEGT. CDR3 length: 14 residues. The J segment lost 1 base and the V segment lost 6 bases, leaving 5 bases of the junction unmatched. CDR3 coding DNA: TGTGCCAGCAGCTCCGGGACAGCCCAAGAGACCCAGTACTTC. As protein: CASSSGTAQETQYF.

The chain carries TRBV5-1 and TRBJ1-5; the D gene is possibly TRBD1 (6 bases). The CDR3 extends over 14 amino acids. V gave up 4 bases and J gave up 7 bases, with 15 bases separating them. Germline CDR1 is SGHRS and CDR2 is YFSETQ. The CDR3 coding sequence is TGCGCCAGCAGCCTCCAACAGGGAGAACAGCCCCAGCATTTT. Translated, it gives CASSLQQGEQPQHF.

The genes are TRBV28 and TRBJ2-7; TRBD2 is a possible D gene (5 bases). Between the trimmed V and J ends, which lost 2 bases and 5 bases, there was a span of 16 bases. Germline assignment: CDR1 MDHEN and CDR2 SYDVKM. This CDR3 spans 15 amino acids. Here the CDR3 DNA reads TGTGCCAGCAGTTTAGAGGGTCCTTCGTGGAACGAGCAGTACTTC. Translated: CASSLEGPSWNEQYF.

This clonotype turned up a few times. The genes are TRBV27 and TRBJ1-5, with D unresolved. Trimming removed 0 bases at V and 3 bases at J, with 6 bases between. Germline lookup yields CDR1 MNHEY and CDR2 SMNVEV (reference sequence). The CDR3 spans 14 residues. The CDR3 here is CASSLSGYNQPQHF. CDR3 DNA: TGTGCCAGCAGTTTATCGGGGTACAATCAGCCCCAGCATTTT.

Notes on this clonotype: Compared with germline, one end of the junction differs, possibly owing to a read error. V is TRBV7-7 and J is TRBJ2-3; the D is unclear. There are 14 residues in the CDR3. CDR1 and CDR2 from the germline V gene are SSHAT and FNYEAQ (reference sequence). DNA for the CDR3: TGTGCTAGCAGCTTAGGATTGGGCCCAGATACGCAGTATTTT. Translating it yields CASSLGLGPDTQYF.

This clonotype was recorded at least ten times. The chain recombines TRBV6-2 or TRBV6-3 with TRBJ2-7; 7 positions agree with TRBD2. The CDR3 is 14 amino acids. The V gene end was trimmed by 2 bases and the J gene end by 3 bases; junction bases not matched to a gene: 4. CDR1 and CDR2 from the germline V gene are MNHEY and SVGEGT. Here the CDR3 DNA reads TGTGCCAGCAGTTACGGACTAGTGGGCTACGAGCAGTACTTC. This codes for CASSYGLVGYEQYF.

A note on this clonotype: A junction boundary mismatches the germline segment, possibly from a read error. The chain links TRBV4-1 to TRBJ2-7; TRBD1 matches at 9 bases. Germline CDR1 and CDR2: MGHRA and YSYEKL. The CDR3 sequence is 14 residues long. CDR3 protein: CVSSQEDRGYEQYF. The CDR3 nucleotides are TGCGTCAGCAGCCAAGAGGACAGGGGTTACGAGCAGTACTTC.

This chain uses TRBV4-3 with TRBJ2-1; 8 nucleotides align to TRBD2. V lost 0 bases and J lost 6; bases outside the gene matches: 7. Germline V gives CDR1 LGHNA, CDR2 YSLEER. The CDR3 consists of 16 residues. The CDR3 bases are TGCGCCAGCAGCCAAGATTCGAGCGGGAGCTTCAATGAGCAGTTCTTC. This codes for CASSQDSSGSFNEQFF.

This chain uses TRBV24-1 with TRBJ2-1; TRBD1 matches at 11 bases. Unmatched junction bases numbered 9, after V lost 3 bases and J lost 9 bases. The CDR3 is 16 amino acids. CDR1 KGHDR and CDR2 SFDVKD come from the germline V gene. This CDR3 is CATSDPGQGGFGEQFF. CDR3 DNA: TGTGCCACCAGTGATCCGGGACAGGGGGGATTTGGTGAGCAGTTCTTC.

CDR3 nucleotides: TGTGCCAGCAGTGGGACAGCCTATCAGAAGACCCAGTACTTC. Its translation: CASSGTAYQKTQYF. V usage is TRBV2 and J usage is TRBJ2-5; possible D gene TRBD1, 6 bases. CDR3 length: 14 amino acids. The germline CDR1 and CDR2 sequences are SNHLY and FYNNEI. V lost 4 bases, J lost 6 bases, and 15 bases lay in between.

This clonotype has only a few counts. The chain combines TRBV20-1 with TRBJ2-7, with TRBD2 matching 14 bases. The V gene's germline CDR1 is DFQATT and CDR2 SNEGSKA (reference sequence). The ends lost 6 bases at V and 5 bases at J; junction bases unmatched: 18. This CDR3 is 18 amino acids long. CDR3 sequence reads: CSAQPSGTSGSLGNEQYF. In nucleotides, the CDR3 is TGCAGTGCCCAACCCTCCGGGACTAGCGGGAGTTTGGGAAACGAGCAGTACTTC.

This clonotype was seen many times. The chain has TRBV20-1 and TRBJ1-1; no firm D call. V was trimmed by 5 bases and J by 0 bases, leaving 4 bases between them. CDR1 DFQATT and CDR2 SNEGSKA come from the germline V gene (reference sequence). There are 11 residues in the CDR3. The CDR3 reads CSARMNTEAFF. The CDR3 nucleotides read TGCAGTGCTCGAATGAACACTGAAGCTTTCTTT.

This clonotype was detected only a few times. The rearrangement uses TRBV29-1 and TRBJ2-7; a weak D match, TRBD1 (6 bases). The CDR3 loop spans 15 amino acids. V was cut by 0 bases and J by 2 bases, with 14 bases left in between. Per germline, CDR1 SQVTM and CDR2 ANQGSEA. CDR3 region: CSVEEPLTGTYEQYF. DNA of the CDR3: TGCAGCGTTGAAGAGCCTCTGACAGGAACCTACGAGCAGTACTTC.

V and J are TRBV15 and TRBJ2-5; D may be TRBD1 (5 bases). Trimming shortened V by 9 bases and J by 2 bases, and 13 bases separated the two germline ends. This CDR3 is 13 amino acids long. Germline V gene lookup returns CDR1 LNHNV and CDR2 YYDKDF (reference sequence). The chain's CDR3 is CATRRQHQETQYF. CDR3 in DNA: TGTGCCACAAGAAGACAGCATCAAGAGACCCAGTACTTC. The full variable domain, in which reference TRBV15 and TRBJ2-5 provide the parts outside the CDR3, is DAMVIQNPRYQVTQFGKPVTLSCSQTLNHNVMYWYQQKSSQAPKLLFHYYDKDFNNEADTPDNFQSRRPNTSFCFLDIRSPGLGDTAMYLCATRRQHQETQYFGPGTRLLVL.

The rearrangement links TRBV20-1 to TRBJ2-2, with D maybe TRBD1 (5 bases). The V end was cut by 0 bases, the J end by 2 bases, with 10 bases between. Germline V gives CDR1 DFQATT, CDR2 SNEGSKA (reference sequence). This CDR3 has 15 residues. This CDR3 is CSARDWQGNTGELFF. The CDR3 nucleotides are TGCAGTGCTAGAGATTGGCAGGGTAACACCGGGGAGCTGTTTTTT.

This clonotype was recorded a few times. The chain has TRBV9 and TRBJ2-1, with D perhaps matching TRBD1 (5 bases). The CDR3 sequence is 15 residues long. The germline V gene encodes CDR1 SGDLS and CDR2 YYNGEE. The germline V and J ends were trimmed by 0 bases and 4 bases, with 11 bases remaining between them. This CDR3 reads CASSVVATGYNEQFF. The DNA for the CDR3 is TGTGCCAGCAGCGTAGTAGCAACAGGATACAATGAGCAGTTCTTC.

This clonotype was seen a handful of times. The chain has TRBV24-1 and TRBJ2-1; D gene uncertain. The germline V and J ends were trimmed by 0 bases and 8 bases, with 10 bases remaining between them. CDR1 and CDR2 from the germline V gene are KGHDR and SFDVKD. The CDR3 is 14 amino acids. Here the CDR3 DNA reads TGTGCCACCAGTGATTTGGGCCTGGCGGATGAGCAGTTCTTC. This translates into CATSDLGLADEQFF.

This CDR3 is CASSQDVPLTGYSYEQYF. For the CDR3, the DNA is TGCGCCAGCAGCCAAGATGTTCCCCTAACAGGATACTCCTACGAGCAGTACTTC. The chain combines TRBV4-1 with TRBJ2-7; D possibly corresponds to TRBD1 (5 bases). V lost 0 bases and J lost 0, with 18 bases in between. The CDR3 runs to 18 residues. Germline CDR1 is MGHRA and CDR2 is YSYEKL.

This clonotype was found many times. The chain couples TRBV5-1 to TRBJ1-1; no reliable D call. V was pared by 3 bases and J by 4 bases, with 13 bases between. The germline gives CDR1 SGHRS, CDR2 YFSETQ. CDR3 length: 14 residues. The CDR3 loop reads CASSYHDGLTEAFF. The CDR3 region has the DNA TGCGCCAGCAGCTATCATGATGGACTCACTGAAGCTTTCTTT.

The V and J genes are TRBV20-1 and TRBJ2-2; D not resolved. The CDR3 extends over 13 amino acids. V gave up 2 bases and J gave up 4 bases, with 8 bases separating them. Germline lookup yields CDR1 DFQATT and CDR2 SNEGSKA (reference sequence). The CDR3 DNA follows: TGCAGTGCTAGACCCTCGAGCACCGGGGAGCTGTTTTTT. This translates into CSARPSSTGELFF.

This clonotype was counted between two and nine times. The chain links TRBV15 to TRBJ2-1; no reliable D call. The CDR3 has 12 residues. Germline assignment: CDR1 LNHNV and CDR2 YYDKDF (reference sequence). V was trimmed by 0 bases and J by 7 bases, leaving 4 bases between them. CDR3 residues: CATSRDENEQFF. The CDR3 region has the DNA TGTGCCACCAGCAGAGATGAGAATGAGCAGTTCTTC.

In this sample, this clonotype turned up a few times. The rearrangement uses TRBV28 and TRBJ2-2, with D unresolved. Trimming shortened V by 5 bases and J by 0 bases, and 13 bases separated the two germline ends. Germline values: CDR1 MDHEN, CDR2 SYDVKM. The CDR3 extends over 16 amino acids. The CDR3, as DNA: TGTGCCAGCAGTCCCCTAGGTGTCCCGAACACCGGGGAGCTGTTTTTT. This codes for CASSPLGVPNTGELFF.

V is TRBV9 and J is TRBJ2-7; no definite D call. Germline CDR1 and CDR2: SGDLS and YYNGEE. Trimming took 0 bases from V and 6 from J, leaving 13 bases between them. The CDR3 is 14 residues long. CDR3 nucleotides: TGTGCCAGCAGCGTAGCAGGCCCCGGCTGCGAGCAGTACTTC. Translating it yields CASSVAGPGCEQYF. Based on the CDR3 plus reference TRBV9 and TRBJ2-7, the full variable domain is DSGVTQTPKHLITATGQRVTLRCSPRSGDLSVYWYQQSLDQGLQFLIQYYNGEERAKGNILERFSAQQFPDLHSELNLSSLELGDSALYFCASSVAGPGCEQYFGPGTRLTVT.

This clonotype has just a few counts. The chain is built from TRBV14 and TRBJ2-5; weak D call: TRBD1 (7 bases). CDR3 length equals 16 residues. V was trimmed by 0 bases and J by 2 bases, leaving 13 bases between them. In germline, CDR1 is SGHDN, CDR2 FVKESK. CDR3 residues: CASSQDWTGGQETQYF. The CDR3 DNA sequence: TGTGCCAGCAGCCAAGACTGGACAGGAGGGCAAGAGACCCAGTACTTC.

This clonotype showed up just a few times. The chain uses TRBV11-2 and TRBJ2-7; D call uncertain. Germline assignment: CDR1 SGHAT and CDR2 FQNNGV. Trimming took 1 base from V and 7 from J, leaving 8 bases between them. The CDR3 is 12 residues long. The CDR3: CASSLGSSEQYF. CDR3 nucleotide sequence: TGTGCCAGCAGCTTAGGGTCCAGTGAGCAGTACTTC.

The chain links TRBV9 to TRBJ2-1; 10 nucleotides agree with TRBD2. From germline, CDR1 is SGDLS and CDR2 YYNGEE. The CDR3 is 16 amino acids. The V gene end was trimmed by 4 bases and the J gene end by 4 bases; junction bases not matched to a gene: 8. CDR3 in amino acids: CASSPLVSGGYNEQFF. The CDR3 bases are TGTGCCAGCAGCCCCCTGGTTAGCGGGGGGTACAATGAGCAGTTCTTC.

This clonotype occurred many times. CDR3 sequence reads: CASSTFGGNTEAFF. CDR3 in DNA: TGCGCCAGCAGCACGTTTGGGGGCAACACTGAAGCTTTCTTT. The genes are TRBV5-1 and TRBJ1-1; D perhaps matches TRBD1 (6 bases). With 4 bases removed from V and 2 bases from J, the gap between germline ends came to 12 bases. The germline V gene encodes CDR1 SGHRS and CDR2 YFSETQ. The CDR3 has 14 amino acids.

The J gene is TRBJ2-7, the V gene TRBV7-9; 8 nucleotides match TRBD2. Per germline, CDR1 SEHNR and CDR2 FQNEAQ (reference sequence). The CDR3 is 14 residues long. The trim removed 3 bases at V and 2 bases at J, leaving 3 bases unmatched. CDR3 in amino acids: CASSLPGLAYEQYF. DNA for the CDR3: TGTGCCAGCAGCTTGCCGGGACTAGCCTACGAGCAGTACTTC.

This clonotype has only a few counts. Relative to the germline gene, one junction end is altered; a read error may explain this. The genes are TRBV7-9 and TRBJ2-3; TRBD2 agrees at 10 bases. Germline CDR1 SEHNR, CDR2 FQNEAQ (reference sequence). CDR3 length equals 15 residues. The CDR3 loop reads CASSLAGAGTDTQYF. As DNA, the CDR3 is TGTGCCAGCAGCCTAGCGGGAGCTGGCACAGATACGCAGTATTTT. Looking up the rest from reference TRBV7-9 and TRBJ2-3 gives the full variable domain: DTGVSQNPRHKITKRGQNVTFRCDPISEHNRLYWYRQTLGQGPEFLTYFQNEAQLEKSRLLSDRFSAERPKGSFSTLEIQRTEQGDSAMYLCASSLAGAGTDTQYFGPGTRLTVL.